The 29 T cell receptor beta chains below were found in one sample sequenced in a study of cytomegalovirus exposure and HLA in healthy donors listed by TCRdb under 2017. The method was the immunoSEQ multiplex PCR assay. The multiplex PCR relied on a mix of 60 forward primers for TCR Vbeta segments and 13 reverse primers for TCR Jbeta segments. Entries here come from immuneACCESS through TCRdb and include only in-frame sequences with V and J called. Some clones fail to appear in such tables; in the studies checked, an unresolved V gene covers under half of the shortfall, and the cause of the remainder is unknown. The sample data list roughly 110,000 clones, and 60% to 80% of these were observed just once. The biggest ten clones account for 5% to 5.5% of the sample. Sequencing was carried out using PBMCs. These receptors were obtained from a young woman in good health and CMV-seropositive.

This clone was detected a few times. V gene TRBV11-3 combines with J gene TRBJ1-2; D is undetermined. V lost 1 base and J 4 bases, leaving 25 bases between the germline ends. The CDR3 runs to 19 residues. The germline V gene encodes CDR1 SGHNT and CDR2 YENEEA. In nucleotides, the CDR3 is TGTGCCAGCAGCTTAGGTTGGGCTCCTTCGCGACCTTATTTCTATGGCTACACCTTC. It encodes CASSLGWAPSRPYFYGYTF.

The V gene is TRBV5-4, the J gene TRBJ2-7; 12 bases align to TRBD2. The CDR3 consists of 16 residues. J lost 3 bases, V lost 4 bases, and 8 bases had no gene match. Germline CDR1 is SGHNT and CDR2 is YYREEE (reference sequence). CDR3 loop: CASSTGLAGENYEQYF. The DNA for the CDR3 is TGTGCCAGCAGCACGGGACTAGCGGGCGAGAACTACGAGCAGTACTTC.

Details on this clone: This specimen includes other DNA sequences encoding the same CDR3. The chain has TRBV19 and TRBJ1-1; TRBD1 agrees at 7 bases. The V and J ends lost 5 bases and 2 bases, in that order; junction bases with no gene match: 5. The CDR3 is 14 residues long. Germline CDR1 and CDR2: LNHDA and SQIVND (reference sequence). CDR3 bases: TGTGCCAGTAGTGACAGGGCCCTAAACACTGAAGCTTTCTTT. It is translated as CASSDRALNTEAFF.

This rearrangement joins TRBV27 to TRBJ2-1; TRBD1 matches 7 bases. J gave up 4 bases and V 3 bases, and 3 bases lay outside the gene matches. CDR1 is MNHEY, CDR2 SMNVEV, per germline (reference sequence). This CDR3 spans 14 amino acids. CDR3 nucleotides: TGTGCCAGCAGTTTTGGACAGGTTTACAATGAGCAGTTCTTC. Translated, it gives CASSFGQVYNEQFF.

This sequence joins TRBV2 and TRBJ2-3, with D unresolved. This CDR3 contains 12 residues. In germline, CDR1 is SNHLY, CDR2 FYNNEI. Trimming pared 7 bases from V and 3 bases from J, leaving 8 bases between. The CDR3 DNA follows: TGTGCCAGCACACCCGCGACAGATACGCAGTATTTT. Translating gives CASTPATDTQYF.

CDR3 in amino acids: CASNSGTVNTEAFF. CDR3 DNA sequence: TGTGCCAGTAATTCCGGGACAGTGAACACTGAAGCTTTCTTT. This chain uses TRBV19 with TRBJ1-1; 7 positions agree with TRBD1. J gave up 0 bases and V 7 bases, and 5 bases lay outside the gene matches. Germline V CDR1 and CDR2: LNHDA, SQIVND (reference sequence). The CDR3 is made up of 14 amino acids.

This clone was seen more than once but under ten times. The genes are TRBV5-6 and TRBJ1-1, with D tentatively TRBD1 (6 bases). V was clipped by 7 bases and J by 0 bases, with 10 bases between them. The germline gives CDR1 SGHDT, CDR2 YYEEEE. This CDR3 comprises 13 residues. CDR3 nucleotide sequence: TGTGCCAGCTCCGGACAGTTGAACACTGAAGCTTTCTTT. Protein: CASSGQLNTEAFF.

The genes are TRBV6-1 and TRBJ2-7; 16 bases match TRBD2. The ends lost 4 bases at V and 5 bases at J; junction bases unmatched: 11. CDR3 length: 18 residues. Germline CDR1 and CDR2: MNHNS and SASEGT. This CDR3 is CASSATPGTSGRANEQYF. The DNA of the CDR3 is TGTGCCAGCAGTGCGACTCCCGGGACTAGCGGGAGGGCCAACGAGCAGTACTTC.

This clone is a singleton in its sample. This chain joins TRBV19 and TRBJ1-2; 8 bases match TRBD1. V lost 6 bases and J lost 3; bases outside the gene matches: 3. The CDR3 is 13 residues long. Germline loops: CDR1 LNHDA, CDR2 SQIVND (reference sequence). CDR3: CASSPGQDYGYTF. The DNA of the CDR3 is TGTGCCAGTAGCCCGGGACAGGACTATGGCTACACCTTC. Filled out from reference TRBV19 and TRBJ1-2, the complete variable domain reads DGGITQSPKYLFRKEGQNVTLSCEQNLNHDAMYWYRQDPGQGLRLIYYSQIVNDFQKGDIAEGYSVSREKKESFPLTVTSAQKNPTAFYLCASSPGQDYGYTFGSGTRLTVV.

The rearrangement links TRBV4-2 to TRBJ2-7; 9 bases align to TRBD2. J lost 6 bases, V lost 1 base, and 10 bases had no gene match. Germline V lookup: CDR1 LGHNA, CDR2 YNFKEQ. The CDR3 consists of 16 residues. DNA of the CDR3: TGTGCCAGCAGCCAAGGCCGACTAGCGGATCTCCGCGAGCAGTACTTC. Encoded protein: CASSQGRLADLREQYF.

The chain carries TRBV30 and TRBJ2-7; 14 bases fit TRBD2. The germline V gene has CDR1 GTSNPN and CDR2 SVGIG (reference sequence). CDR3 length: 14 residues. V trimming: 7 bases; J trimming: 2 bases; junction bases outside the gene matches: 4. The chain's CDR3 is CALTTSGGAYEQYF. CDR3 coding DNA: TGTGCCTTGACGACTAGCGGGGGGGCCTACGAGCAGTACTTC.

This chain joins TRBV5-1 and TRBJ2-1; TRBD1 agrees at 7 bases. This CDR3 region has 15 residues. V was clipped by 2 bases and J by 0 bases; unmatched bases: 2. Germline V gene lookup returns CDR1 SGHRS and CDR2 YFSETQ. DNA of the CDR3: TGCGCCAGCAGCTTTGGGGACAGCTCCTACAATGAGCAGTTCTTC. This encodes CASSFGDSSYNEQFF.

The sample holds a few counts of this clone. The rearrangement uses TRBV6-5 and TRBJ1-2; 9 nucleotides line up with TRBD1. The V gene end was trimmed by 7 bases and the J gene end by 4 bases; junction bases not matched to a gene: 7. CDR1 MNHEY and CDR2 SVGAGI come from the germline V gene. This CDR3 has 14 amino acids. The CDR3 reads CASTDRDRVYGYTF. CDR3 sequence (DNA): TGTGCCAGCACAGACCGGGACAGGGTCTATGGCTACACCTTC.

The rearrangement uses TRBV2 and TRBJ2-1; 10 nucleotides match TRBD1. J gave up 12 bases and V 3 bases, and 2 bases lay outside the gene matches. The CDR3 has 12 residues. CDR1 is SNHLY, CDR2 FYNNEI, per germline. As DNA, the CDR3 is TGTGCCAGCAGTGAGGACAGGGGGGTGCAGTTCTTC. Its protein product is CASSEDRGVQFF.

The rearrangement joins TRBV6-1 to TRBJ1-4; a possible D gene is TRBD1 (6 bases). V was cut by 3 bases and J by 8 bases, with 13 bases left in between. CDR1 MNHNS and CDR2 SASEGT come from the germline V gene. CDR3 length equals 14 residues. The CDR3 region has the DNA TGTGCCAGCAGTGAGCGGGGGGCGAGAGAAAAACTGTTTTTT. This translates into CASSERGAREKLFF.

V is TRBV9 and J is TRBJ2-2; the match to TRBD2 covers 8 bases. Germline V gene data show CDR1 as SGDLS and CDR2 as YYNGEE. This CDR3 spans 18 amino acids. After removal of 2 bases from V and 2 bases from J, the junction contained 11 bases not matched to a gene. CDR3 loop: CASSVRGREGRNTGELFF. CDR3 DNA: TGTGCCAGCAGCGTCAGGGGCCGGGAGGGCCGAAACACCGGGGAGCTGTTTTTT. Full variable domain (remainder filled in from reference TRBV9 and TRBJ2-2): DSGVTQTPKHLITATGQRVTLRCSPRSGDLSVYWYQQSLDQGLQFLIQYYNGEERAKGNILERFSAQQFPDLHSELNLSSLELGDSALYFCASSVRGREGRNTGELFFGEGSRLTVL.

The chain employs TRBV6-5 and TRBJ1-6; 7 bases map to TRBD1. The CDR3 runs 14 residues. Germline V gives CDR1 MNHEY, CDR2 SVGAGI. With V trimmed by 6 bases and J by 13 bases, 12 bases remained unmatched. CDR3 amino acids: CASRGTEPTRPLHF. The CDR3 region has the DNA TGTGCCAGCAGGGGGACAGAGCCAACGAGGCCCCTCCACTTT.

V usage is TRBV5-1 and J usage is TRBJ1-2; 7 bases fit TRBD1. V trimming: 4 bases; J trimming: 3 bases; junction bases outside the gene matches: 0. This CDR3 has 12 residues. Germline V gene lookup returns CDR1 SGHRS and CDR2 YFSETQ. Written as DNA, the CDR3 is TGCGCCAGCAGCGGACAGGACTATGGCTACACCTTC. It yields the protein CASSGQDYGYTF.

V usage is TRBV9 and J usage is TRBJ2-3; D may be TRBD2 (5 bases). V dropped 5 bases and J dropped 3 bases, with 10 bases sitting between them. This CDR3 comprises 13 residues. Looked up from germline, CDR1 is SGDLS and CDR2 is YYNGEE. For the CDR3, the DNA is TGTGCCAGCAGTTTTACGGGGACAGATACGCAGTATTTT. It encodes CASSFTGTDTQYF.

The CDR3 coding sequence is TGTGCCATCAGTAAAACAGAGAACACTGAAGCTTTCTTT. Amino acids: CAISKTENTEAFF. The chain employs TRBV10-3 and TRBJ1-1; D is unclear. Trimming took off 5 bases at V and 1 base at J, with 8 bases between the two ends. Per the germline V gene, CDR1 is ENHRY and CDR2 is SYGVKD. The CDR3 length is 13 residues.

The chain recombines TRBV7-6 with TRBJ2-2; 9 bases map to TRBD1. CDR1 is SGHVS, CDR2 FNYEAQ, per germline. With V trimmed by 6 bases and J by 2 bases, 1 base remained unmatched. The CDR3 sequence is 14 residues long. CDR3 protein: CASRQGANTGELFF. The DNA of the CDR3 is TGTGCCAGCAGACAGGGGGCTAACACCGGGGAGCTGTTTTTT.

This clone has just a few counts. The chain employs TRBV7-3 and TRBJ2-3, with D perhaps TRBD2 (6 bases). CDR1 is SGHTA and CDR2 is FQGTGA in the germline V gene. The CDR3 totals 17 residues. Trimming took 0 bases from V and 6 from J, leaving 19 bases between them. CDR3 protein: CASSLTPIEAGRDTQYF. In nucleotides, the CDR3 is TGTGCCAGCAGCTTAACGCCAATCGAAGCGGGTCGGGATACGCAGTATTTT.

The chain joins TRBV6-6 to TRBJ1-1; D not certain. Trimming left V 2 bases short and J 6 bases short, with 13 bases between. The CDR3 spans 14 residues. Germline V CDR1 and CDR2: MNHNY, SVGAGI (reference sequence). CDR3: CASSYTTIQAEAFF. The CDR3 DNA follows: TGTGCCAGCAGTTACACGACCATTCAGGCTGAAGCTTTCTTT.

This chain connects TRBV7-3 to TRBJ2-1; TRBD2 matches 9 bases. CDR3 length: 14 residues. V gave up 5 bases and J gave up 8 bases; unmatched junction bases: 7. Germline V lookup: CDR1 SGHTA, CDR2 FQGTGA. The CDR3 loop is CASSPRTSADEQFF. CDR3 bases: TGTGCCAGCAGCCCCAGGACTAGCGCCGATGAGCAGTTCTTC.

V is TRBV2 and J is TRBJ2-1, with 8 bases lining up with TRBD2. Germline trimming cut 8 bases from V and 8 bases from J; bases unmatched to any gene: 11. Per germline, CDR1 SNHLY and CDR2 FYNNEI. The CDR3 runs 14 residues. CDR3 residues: CASREGPLWDEQFF. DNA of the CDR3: TGTGCCAGCCGGGAGGGCCCCCTTTGGGATGAGCAGTTCTTC.

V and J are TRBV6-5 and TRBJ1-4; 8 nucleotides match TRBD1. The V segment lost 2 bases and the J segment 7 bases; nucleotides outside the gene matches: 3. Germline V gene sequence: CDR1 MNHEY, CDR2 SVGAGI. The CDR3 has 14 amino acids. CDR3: CASSYGTGGEKLFF. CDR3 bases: TGTGCCAGCAGTTACGGGACAGGAGGTGAAAAACTGTTTTTT.

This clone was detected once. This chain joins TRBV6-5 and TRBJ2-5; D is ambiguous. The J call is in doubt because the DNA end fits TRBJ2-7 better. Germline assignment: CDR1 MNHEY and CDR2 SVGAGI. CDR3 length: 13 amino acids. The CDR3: CASSYDKTYEQYF. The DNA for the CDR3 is TGTGCCAGCAGTTACGACAAAACCTACGAGCAGTACTTC.

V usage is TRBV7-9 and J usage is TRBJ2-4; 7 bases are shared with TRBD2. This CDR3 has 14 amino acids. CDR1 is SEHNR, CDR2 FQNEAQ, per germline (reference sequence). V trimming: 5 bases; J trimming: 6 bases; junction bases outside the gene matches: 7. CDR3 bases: TGTGCCAGCAGCCCAGCGGGAAGGGGAAACATTCAGTACTTC. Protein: CASSPAGRGNIQYF.

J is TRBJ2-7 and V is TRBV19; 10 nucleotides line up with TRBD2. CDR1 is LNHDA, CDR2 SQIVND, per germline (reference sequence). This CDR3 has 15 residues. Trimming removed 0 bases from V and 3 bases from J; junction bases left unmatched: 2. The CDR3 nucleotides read TGTGCCAGTAGTATAGATCTAGCGGGGGACTACGAGCAGTACTTC. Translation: CASSIDLAGDYEQYF. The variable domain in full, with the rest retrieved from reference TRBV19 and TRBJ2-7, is DGGITQSPKYLFRKEGQNVTLSCEQNLNHDAMYWYRQDPGQGLRLIYYSQIVNDFQKGDIAEGYSVSREKKESFPLTVTSAQKNPTAFYLCASSIDLAGDYEQYFGPGTRLTVT.